Following are 29 T cell receptor beta chains from one sample sequenced in a study of graft-versus-host responses after intestinal transplantation. Sequenced by immunoSEQ multiplex PCR; TCRdb stores in-frame clones only, minus some. This table has about 10,000 clones, approximately 30% appearing once. The sequences come from alloreactive CD4+ T cells from a mixed lymphocyte reaction culture, collected before transplantation. Subset defined: CFSE-low proliferating T cells sorted from approximately 6-day pre-transplant mixed lymphocyte reaction (GvH or HvG direction). The receptors shown here come from a human patient who was an organ donor for intestinal transplantation.

This clone was counted a few times. V usage is TRBV7-9 and J usage is TRBJ1-1; D uncertain. V lost 0 bases and J 7 bases, leaving 12 bases between the germline ends. Germline lookup yields CDR1 SEHNR and CDR2 FQNEAQ (reference sequence). The CDR3 loop spans 14 amino acids. CDR3 loop: CASSLAIEHFEAFF. CDR3 bases: TGTGCCAGCAGCTTAGCGATTGAACACTTTGAAGCTTTCTTT.

The CDR3: CASSLTTGGRDTQYF. CDR3 DNA sequence: TGTGCCAGCAGTTTGACGACAGGGGGGAGAGATACGCAGTATTTT. The rearrangement uses TRBV6-5 and TRBJ2-3; 9 positions agree with TRBD1. The V gene end was trimmed by 4 bases and the J gene end by 5 bases; junction bases not matched to a gene: 7. CDR3 length: 15 amino acids. CDR1 MNHEY and CDR2 SVGAGI come from the germline V gene.

This clone ranks as medium-sized. V usage is TRBV5-1 and J usage is TRBJ1-4; the D gene is possibly TRBD1 (6 bases). This CDR3 is built from 16 residues. The germline gives CDR1 SGHRS, CDR2 YFSETQ. Trimming pared 4 bases from V and 8 bases from J, leaving 21 bases between. CDR3 sequence reads: CASSKDRVGENEKLFF. The CDR3 DNA is TGCGCCAGCAGCAAGGACAGAGTGGGTGAGAACGAAAAACTGTTTTTT.

The chain employs TRBV30 and TRBJ2-3; D gene ambiguous. In germline, CDR1 is GTSNPN, CDR2 SVGIG (reference sequence). The ends were cut back, 0 bases at V and 0 bases at J, with 10 bases in the middle. The CDR3 has 15 residues. CDR3 amino acids: CAWSVFGQSTDTQYF. The CDR3 bases are TGTGCCTGGAGTGTATTTGGTCAGAGCACAGATACGCAGTATTTT.

Only a few counts were recorded for this clone. The chain has TRBV7-2 and TRBJ2-1, with D perhaps being TRBD1 or TRBD2 (5 bases each). The CDR3 covers 14 residues. Trimming shortened V by 6 bases and J by 6 bases, and 15 bases separated the two germline ends. CDR1 SGHTA and CDR2 FQGNSA come from the germline V gene. CDR3 in DNA: TGTGCCAGCAGTCCCCAGTGGGGGTCCAATGAGCAGTTCTTC. It yields the protein CASSPQWGSNEQFF.

The rearrangement uses TRBV7-9 and TRBJ1-3; unclear D gene. Trimming removed 2 bases from V and 0 bases from J, with 14 bases in between. The CDR3 spans 17 residues. Germline assignment: CDR1 SEHNR and CDR2 FQNEAQ (reference sequence). In DNA, the CDR3 is TGTGCCAGCAGCTTAATATACGCGGTGATCTCTGGAAACACCATATATTTT. This translates into CASSLIYAVISGNTIYF.

This chain links TRBV5-1 with TRBJ1-4; D remains unclear. The germline V gene has CDR1 SGHRS and CDR2 YFSETQ. The CDR3 runs 14 residues. V shed 4 bases and J shed 0 bases, with 7 bases lying between them. CDR3 loop: CASSLTATNEKLFF. The DNA for the CDR3 is TGCGCCAGCAGCCTAACAGCAACTAATGAAAAACTGTTTTTT.

Comment on this clone: The junction departs from the called germline gene at one end, perhaps through a read error. This chain links TRBV7-2 with TRBJ2-1; 11 bases agree with TRBD2. CDR1 is SGHTA, CDR2 FQGNSA, per germline. The CDR3 extends over 15 amino acids. The DNA for the CDR3 is TGTGCCAGCAGTTTAGCGGGGGGGGTCTACAATGAGCAGTTCTTC. Protein: CASSLAGGVYNEQFF.

This clone is categorized as medium-sized. The J gene is TRBJ1-2, the V gene TRBV6-5, with 8 bases lining up with TRBD1. V shed 0 bases and J 0 bases; nucleotides not matched to a gene: 0. CDR1 and CDR2 (germline): MNHEY, SVGAGI. CDR3 length: 15 amino acids. For the CDR3, the DNA is TGTGCCAGCAGTTACTCGACAGGGGCTAACTATGGCTACACCTTC. Translation: CASSYSTGANYGYTF.

This clone was seen a few times. The chain joins TRBV12-5 to TRBJ2-4; weak D call: TRBD1 (6 bases). Germline V lookup: CDR1 LGHNT, CDR2 FRNRAP. CDR3 size: 14 residues. The V end lost 7 bases, the J end lost 1 base, and 11 bases lay between the germline ends. DNA for the CDR3: TGTGCTAGTGCTCAAGACAGGGCCAAAAACATTCAGTACTTC. Translated, it gives CASAQDRAKNIQYF.

The chain joins TRBV7-3 to TRBJ1-1; TRBD1 aligns across 7 bases. The CDR3 totals 15 residues. Germline assignment: CDR1 SGHTA and CDR2 FQGTGA. Trimming removed 5 bases from V and 0 bases from J; junction bases left unmatched: 6. CDR3 sequence reads: CASSPGGQLNTEAFF. Written as DNA, the CDR3 is TGTGCCAGCAGCCCCGGGGGACAGTTGAACACTGAAGCTTTCTTT. Filled out from reference TRBV7-3 and TRBJ1-1, the complete variable domain reads GAGVSQTPSNKVTEKGKYVELRCDPISGHTALYWYRQSLGQGPEFLIYFQGTGAADDSGLPNDRFFAVRPEGSVSTLKIQRTERGDSAVYLCASSPGGQLNTEAFFGQGTRLTVV.

This chain connects TRBV30 to TRBJ2-3; 8 bases fit TRBD1. There are 15 residues in the CDR3. Germline lookup yields CDR1 GTSNPN and CDR2 SVGIG (reference sequence). After removal of 3 bases from V and 1 base from J, the junction contained 6 bases not matched to a gene. CDR3 region: CAWRDRGGRTDTQYF. The CDR3 DNA reads as TGTGCCTGGAGAGACAGGGGAGGCCGCACAGATACGCAGTATTTT.

By sample share, this clone is medium-sized. V usage is TRBV6-1 and J usage is TRBJ2-7; the D gene is possibly TRBD1 (6 bases). V was pared by 3 bases and J by 3 bases, with 21 bases between. From germline, CDR1 is MNHNS and CDR2 SASEGT. The CDR3 has 17 residues. The CDR3 DNA sequence: TGTGCCAGCAGTGACCCGGGACACCCAATTAGGAGCTACGAGCAGTACTTC. This translates into CASSDPGHPIRSYEQYF.

This clone has more than one count but fewer than ten. The rearrangement joins TRBV11-3 to TRBJ2-3, with a possible D match to TRBD2 (5 bases). V was shortened by 0 bases and J by 11 bases, with 21 bases between the two germline ends. The V gene's germline CDR1 is SGHNT and CDR2 YENEEA. This CDR3 contains 16 residues. This CDR3 is CASSLEYSPPVRVQYF. The CDR3, as DNA: TGTGCCAGCAGCTTAGAATATAGTCCACCTGTGCGGGTGCAGTATTTT.

This clone was counted only a few times. Its ends do not fully match the called genes, so a read error is possible. The rearrangement links TRBV4-1 to TRBJ2-1; D perhaps matches TRBD2 (5 bases). The length of the CDR3 is 14 residues. Germline CDR1 and CDR2: MGHRA and YSYEKL. The CDR3 is CASSQDGGYNEQFF. CDR3 DNA: TGTGCCAGCAGCCAAGATGGAGGCTACAATGAGCAGTTCTTC.

This sequence joins TRBV20-1 and TRBJ2-4; no clear D. V lost 5 bases, J lost 8 bases, and 10 bases lay in between. Germline values: CDR1 DFQATT, CDR2 SNEGSKA (reference sequence). The CDR3 has 11 residues. The CDR3 DNA sequence: TGCAGTGCTGGTGTATCGGACATTCAGTACTTC. As protein: CSAGVSDIQYF.

This clone was seen only a few times. V and J are TRBV6-6 and TRBJ1-1; maybe TRBD1 (5 bases). Trimming left V 7 bases short and J 0 bases short, with 18 bases between. The CDR3 consists of 16 residues. The germline V gene has CDR1 MNHNY and CDR2 SVGAGI (reference sequence). This chain's CDR3 is CASTYGWGRMNTEAFF. CDR3 DNA sequence: TGTGCCAGCACCTACGGGTGGGGCAGGATGAACACTGAAGCTTTCTTT.

This clone is medium-sized (0.01 to 0.1%) within its sample. As DNA, the CDR3 is TGCGCCAGCAGCCTGGGACAGCGCAACGAGCAGTACTTC. Translation gives CASSLGQRNEQYF. The genes are TRBV4-3 and TRBJ2-7; 7 positions match TRBD1. Germline lookup yields CDR1 LGHNA and CDR2 YSLEER. The CDR3 is made up of 13 amino acids. Losses at the gene ends were 4 bases for V and 5 bases for J; bases not matched to a gene: 5.

The gene calls are TRBV13 and TRBJ1-2; D unclear. Germline assignment: CDR1 PRHDT and CDR2 FYEKMQ (reference sequence). The CDR3 contains 14 residues. With 5 bases removed from V and 5 bases from J, the gap between germline ends came to 15 bases. DNA of the CDR3: TGTGCCAGCAGCGCCGCGGGAAAATCGTATGGCTACACCTTC. It is translated as CASSAAGKSYGYTF. Based on the CDR3 plus reference TRBV13 and TRBJ1-2, the full variable domain is AAGVIQSPRHLIKEKRETATLKCYPIPRHDTVYWYQQGPGQDPQFLISFYEKMQSDKGSIPDRFSAQQFSDYHSELNMSSLELGDSALYFCASSAAGKSYGYTFGSGTRLTVV.

Concerning this clone itself: The identical CDR3 is also encoded by other nucleotide sequences in the sample. The V gene is TRBV18, the J gene TRBJ1-1, with D perhaps TRBD1 (6 bases). V shed 6 bases and J shed 1 base, with 9 bases lying between them. Germline-derived CDR1 and CDR2 are KGHSH and LQKENI. CDR3 length: 13 amino acids. The CDR3 nucleotides read TGTGCCAGCTCTACGGACAGGAACACTGAAGCTTTCTTT. It yields the protein CASSTDRNTEAFF.

In this sample, this clone turned up once. The chain couples TRBV27 to TRBJ1-5; D is uncertain. V lost 6 bases and J 8 bases, leaving 14 bases between the germline ends. CDR3 length equals 13 residues. Germline lookup yields CDR1 MNHEY and CDR2 SMNVEV (reference sequence). The CDR3 loop reads CASRMDVTEPQHF. In DNA, the CDR3 is TGTGCCAGCAGGATGGACGTAACGGAGCCCCAGCATTTT.

The gene calls are TRBV4-2 and TRBJ1-6, with D uncertain. CDR3 length: 16 residues. Per the germline V gene, CDR1 is LGHNA and CDR2 is YNFKEQ. The V end lost 2 bases, the J end lost 0 bases, and 8 bases lay between the germline ends. The CDR3 sequence is CASSQSLSSYNSPLHF. The CDR3 DNA sequence: TGTGCCAGCAGCCAATCATTGAGCTCCTATAATTCACCCCTCCACTTT.

The J gene is TRBJ2-6, the V gene TRBV6-1; no clear D. This CDR3 has 16 residues. Trimming removed 4 bases at V and 0 bases at J, with 10 bases between. Germline V gene lookup returns CDR1 MNHNS and CDR2 SASEGT. The DNA for the CDR3 is TGTGCCAGCAGTGCCCGTTTTCTCTCTGGGGCCAACGTCCTGACTTTC. As protein: CASSARFLSGANVLTF.

The chain links TRBV28 to TRBJ1-6; D is undetermined. The CDR3 runs 19 residues. Germline CDR1 MDHEN, CDR2 SYDVKM. The V end lost 3 bases, the J end lost 0 bases, and 18 bases lay between the germline ends. This chain's CDR3 is CASSFGPFQDPSYNSPLHF. CDR3 bases: TGTGCCAGCAGTTTTGGCCCTTTCCAGGATCCCTCCTATAATTCACCCCTCCACTTT. Based on the CDR3 plus reference TRBV28 and TRBJ1-6, the full variable domain is DVKVTQSSRYLVKRTGEKVFLECVQDMDHENMFWYRQDPGLGLRLIYFSYDVKMKEKGDIPEGYSVSREKKERFSLILESASTNQTSMYLCASSFGPFQDPSYNSPLHFGNGTRLTVT.

With regard to this clone: This specimen includes other DNA sequences encoding the same CDR3. The rearrangement joins TRBV28 to TRBJ1-2; 12 bases fit TRBD1. In germline, CDR1 is MDHEN, CDR2 SYDVKM. This CDR3 contains 16 residues. The V gene end was trimmed by 1 base and the J gene end by 8 bases; junction bases not matched to a gene: 8. CDR3 sequence (DNA): TGTGCCAGCAGTTTATATGGGGGACAGGGGGCCGGGGGCTACACCTTC. Its protein product is CASSLYGGQGAGGYTF.

The gene calls are TRBV11-3 and TRBJ2-5; a weak D match, TRBD1 (5 bases). Looked up from germline, CDR1 is SGHNT and CDR2 is YENEEA. The CDR3 is 13 amino acids. V was shortened by 5 bases and J by 5 bases, with 12 bases between the two germline ends. The CDR3 DNA follows: TGTGCCAGCAGCGTTACAGGTTGGGAGACCCAGTACTTC. Its translation is CASSVTGWETQYF. Full variable domain (missing parts from reference TRBV11-3 and TRBJ2-5): EAGVVQSPRYKIIEKKQPVAFWCNPISGHNTLYWYLQNLGQGPELLIRYENEEAVDDSQLPKDRFSAERLKGVDSTLKIQPAELGDSAVYLCASSVTGWETQYFGPGTRLLVL.

This chain connects TRBV5-4 to TRBJ2-7; 7 positions agree with TRBD2. Germline lookup yields CDR1 SGHNT and CDR2 YYREEE (reference sequence). V shed 2 bases, J shed 5 bases, and the junction held 10 bases outside the gene matches. This CDR3 has 15 amino acids. DNA of the CDR3: TGTGCCAGCAGCTTCGGCCACGGGGACTACGACGAGCAGTACTTC. This sequence encodes CASSFGHGDYDEQYF.

The chain combines TRBV11-2 with TRBJ1-6; D uncertain. The CDR3 extends over 13 amino acids. Per the germline V gene, CDR1 is SGHAT and CDR2 is FQNNGV. Trimming shortened V by 2 bases and J by 4 bases, and 3 bases separated the two germline ends. The CDR3 nucleotides are TGTGCCAGCAGCTTACAGTATAATTCACCCCTCCACTTT. Its protein is CASSLQYNSPLHF.

The V call is TRBV6-1, the J call TRBJ2-7; no clear D. Trimming left V 4 bases short and J 0 bases short, with 7 bases between. Germline V lookup: CDR1 MNHNS, CDR2 SASEGT. The CDR3 has 13 residues. In DNA form, the CDR3 reads TGTGCCAGCAGTGGGCGAGTCTCCTACGAGCAGTACTTC. Protein sequence: CASSGRVSYEQYF.